These 27 T cell receptor beta chains came from one sample sequenced in a study of T cells in Graves' hyperthyroidism and ophthalmopathy. RNA transcripts were the template for amplifying TCR beta CDR3 regions. The TCR CDR3 was amplified in a first-round RT-PCR using the HTBI primer set. TCRdb reprocessed the multiplex PCR reads via MiXCR and lists one record per CDR3 protein. The sample yields around 350,000 distinct CDR3 sequences, about a fifth seen once. Sequencing input: blood. The receptors originated from a woman aged 18-29 years with Graves' hyperthyroidism.

To note about this clonotype: A much larger clone lies a single base off, so this may be a read error. The V and J genes are TRBV28 and TRBJ1-1, with D hard to call. This CDR3 contains 12 residues. Per germline, CDR1 MDHEN and CDR2 SYDVKM. The DNA of the CDR3 is TGTGCCAGCAGGTTATTGAACACTGAAGCTTGCTTT. Protein product: CASRLLNTEACF.

This clonotype was counted many times. Lacking the conserved final phenylalanine or tryptophan, this CDR3 likely reflects a read error. This rearrangement joins TRBV7-2 to TRBJ1-5; no clear D. Trimming removed 2 bases from V and 0 bases from J, with 5 bases in between. The CDR3 loop spans 14 amino acids. The germline gives CDR1 SGHTA, CDR2 FQGNSA. CDR3 sequence reads: CASSLYRSNQPQHY. The CDR3 bases are TGTGCCAGCAGCTTATATCGTAGCAATCAGCCCCAGCATTAT.

This clonotype has a handful of counts. The genes are TRBV2 and TRBJ2-5; D gene uncertain. The ends were cut back, 8 bases at V and 2 bases at J, with 12 bases in the middle. Germline V gene sequence: CDR1 SNHLY, CDR2 FYNNEI. CDR3 size: 13 residues. The CDR3 nucleotides are TGTGCCAGCCGGCACCGTAATCAAGAGACCCAGTACTTC. Translation gives CASRHRNQETQYF.

This clonotype was observed many times. The CDR3 region is CASSGRDQETQYF. In DNA form, the CDR3 reads TGCGCCAGCAGCGGCCGGGACCAAGAGACCCAGTACTTC. The chain joins TRBV5-1 to TRBJ2-5; D remains ambiguous. Germline CDR1 reads SGHRS; CDR2 reads YFSETQ. The length of the CDR3 is 13 residues. V was cut by 4 bases and J by 0 bases, with 7 bases left in between.

This clonotype was seen at least ten times. The chain joins TRBV28 to TRBJ1-1; D unclear. Deletions cut 2 bases from V and 5 bases from J, with 9 bases between. The CDR3 length is 13 residues. Germline CDR1 and CDR2: MDHEN and SYDVKM. The CDR3 region has the DNA TGTGCCAGCAGTTTACCAGAGAGGACTGAAGCTTTCTTT. Its translation: CASSLPERTEAFF. Full variable domain (remainder filled in from reference TRBV28 and TRBJ1-1): DVKVTQSSRYLVKRTGEKVFLECVQDMDHENMFWYRQDPGLGLRLIYFSYDVKMKEKGDIPEGYSVSREKKERFSLILESASTNQTSMYLCASSLPERTEAFFGQGTRLTVV.

This clonotype was found a few times. V usage is TRBV4-1 and J usage is TRBJ1-1; 8 nucleotides align to TRBD1. Per germline, CDR1 MGHRA and CDR2 YSYEKL. The ends lost 5 bases at V and 4 bases at J; junction bases unmatched: 3. The CDR3 covers 13 residues. CDR3 DNA: TGCGCCAGCAGCAGGACAGGGTTCACTGAAGCTTTCTTT. Its protein is CASSRTGFTEAFF.

This clonotype was picked up many times. The V gene is TRBV28, the J gene TRBJ2-5; 9 bases agree with TRBD2. The CDR3 is made up of 14 amino acids. Trimming removed 6 bases from V and 4 bases from J; junction bases left unmatched: 6. Germline V gene lookup returns CDR1 MDHEN and CDR2 SYDVKM. The CDR3 sequence is CASSQGLASETQYF. The CDR3 DNA is TGTGCCAGCAGCCAGGGACTAGCATCAGAGACCCAGTACTTC.

This clonotype was recorded at least ten times. The chain links TRBV6-5 to TRBJ1-2, with D perhaps TRBD1 (6 bases). The CDR3 is made up of 13 amino acids. V was pared by 0 bases and J by 4 bases, with 6 bases between. CDR1 is MNHEY and CDR2 is SVGAGI in the germline V gene. CDR3 residues: CASSYSTGYGYTF. The CDR3 region has the DNA TGTGCCAGCAGTTACTCGACAGGCTATGGCTACACCTTC.

This clonotype was seen ten or more times. V gene TRBV7-3 combines with J gene TRBJ2-5, with D perhaps TRBD1 (5 bases). This CDR3 has 15 residues. The germline V gene has CDR1 SGHTA and CDR2 FQGTGA. Between the trimmed V and J ends, which lost 1 base and 4 bases, there was a span of 13 bases. The CDR3 loop is CASSLSRAGRETQYF. In DNA form, the CDR3 reads TGTGCCAGCAGCTTAAGTCGGGCAGGGCGAGAGACCCAGTACTTC.

This clonotype was seen at least ten times. The chain employs TRBV2 and TRBJ1-1, with D perhaps matching TRBD1 (5 bases). The germline V and J ends were trimmed by 6 bases and 3 bases, with 14 bases remaining between them. The CDR3 covers 14 residues. Looked up from germline, CDR1 is SNHLY and CDR2 is FYNNEI. The CDR3 spells CASRYIDSYTEAFF. The CDR3 nucleotides are TGTGCCAGCAGGTACATTGACAGCTACACTGAAGCTTTCTTT. Full variable domain (missing parts from reference TRBV2 and TRBJ1-1): EPEVTQTPSHQVTQMGQEVILRCVPISNHLYFYWYRQILGQKVEFLVSFYNNEISEKSEIFDDQFSVERPDGSNFTLKIRSTKLEDSAMYFCASRYIDSYTEAFFGQGTRLTVV.

This clonotype turned up a few times. The chain couples TRBV12-3 or TRBV12-4 to TRBJ1-2; 8 nucleotides agree with TRBD1. V trimming: 8 bases; J trimming: 5 bases; junction bases outside the gene matches: 7. The CDR3 has 13 residues. The CDR3 here is CASGIRGQYGYTF. The CDR3 DNA reads as TGTGCCAGCGGGATCAGGGGGCAGTATGGCTACACCTTC.

This clonotype appeared many times. V is TRBV5-6 and J is TRBJ2-5; 8 nucleotides match TRBD1. CDR3 length equals 13 residues. Trimming at V came to 5 bases and at J to 7 bases, leaving 7 bases not matched to a gene. CDR1 is SGHDT, CDR2 YYEEEE, per germline. CDR3 sequence reads: CASSSDRDTTQYF. Written as DNA, the CDR3 is TGTGCCAGCAGTTCGGACAGGGATACGACCCAGTACTTC. Variable domain in full (rest from reference TRBV5-6 and TRBJ2-5): DAGVTQSPTHLIKTRGQQVTLRCSPKSGHDTVSWYQQALGQGPQFIFQYYEEEERQRGNFPDRFSGHQFPNYSSELNVNALLLGDSALYLCASSSDRDTTQYFGPGTRLLVL.

This clonotype came up many times. The rearrangement links TRBV7-3 to TRBJ1-2; D remains ambiguous. V dropped 5 bases and J dropped 8 bases, with 9 bases sitting between them. This CDR3 is 11 amino acids long. Germline CDR1 SGHTA, CDR2 FQGTGA. The CDR3: CASSPSRGYTF. CDR3 DNA sequence: TGTGCCAGCAGCCCCTCACGAGGCTACACCTTC.

The table lists this clonotype with many counts. This chain connects TRBV28 to TRBJ1-5; 7 positions agree with TRBD1. The V gene end was trimmed by 2 bases and the J gene end by 0 bases; junction bases not matched to a gene: 10. Looked up from germline, CDR1 is MDHEN and CDR2 is SYDVKM. The CDR3 loop spans 18 amino acids. The CDR3 nucleotides are TGTGCCAGCAGTTTAAGCGACAGGGCCGGAGTTAGCAATCAGCCCCAGCATTTT. Protein sequence: CASSLSDRAGVSNQPQHF.

V is TRBV28 and J is TRBJ2-7; D is unclear. Germline V gene sequence: CDR1 MDHEN, CDR2 SYDVKM. This CDR3 contains 14 residues. V gave up 7 bases and J gave up 2 bases, with 15 bases separating them. The CDR3 loop reads CASTLDGNPYEQYF. The CDR3 nucleotides are TGTGCCAGCACCCTAGACGGAAACCCCTACGAGCAGTACTTC.

This clonotype occurred many times. This chain joins TRBV27 and TRBJ2-7; TRBD1 or TRBD2 may be the D gene (6 bases each). V dropped 5 bases and J dropped 3 bases, with 17 bases sitting between them. This CDR3 has 15 amino acids. The germline V gene has CDR1 MNHEY and CDR2 SMNVEV (reference sequence). The DNA of the CDR3 is TGTGCCAGCAGTCACCTTTACGGGGGCAACTACGAGCAGTACTTC. As protein: CASSHLYGGNYEQYF.

This clonotype occurred many times. V and J are TRBV7-8 and TRBJ1-1; 9 bases align to TRBD1. Germline V gives CDR1 SGHVS, CDR2 FQNEAQ. The CDR3 loop spans 14 amino acids. V lost 8 bases to trimming and J lost 4 bases; unmatched junction nucleotides: 8. CDR3 sequence (DNA): TGTGCCAGCTTAGGACAGGGGCTTAGCACTGAAGCTTTCTTT. Its protein is CASLGQGLSTEAFF.

This clonotype has a handful of counts. The chain employs TRBV24-1 and TRBJ1-1; a weak D match, TRBD1 (5 bases). The CDR3 is 14 amino acids. Trimming removed 1 base at V and 4 bases at J, with 9 bases between. Per the germline V gene, CDR1 is KGHDR and CDR2 is SFDVKD. The DNA of the CDR3 is TGTGCCACCAGTGATTTACAAGGGGTCACTGAAGCTTTCTTT. It yields the protein CATSDLQGVTEAFF.

This clonotype was recorded at least ten times. V usage is TRBV5-5 and J usage is TRBJ1-2, with 7 bases identical to TRBD1. The CDR3 has 13 amino acids. Germline CDR1 SGHKS, CDR2 YYEKEE (reference sequence). V shed 3 bases, J shed 8 bases, and the junction held 7 bases outside the gene matches. The CDR3: CASSSGTAIGYTF. DNA of the CDR3: TGTGCCAGCAGCTCCGGGACAGCGATCGGCTACACCTTC. The full variable domain, with the rest looked up from reference TRBV5-5 and TRBJ1-2, is DAGVTQSPTHLIKTRGQQVTLRCSPISGHKSVSWYQQVLGQGPQFIFQYYEKEERGRGNFPDRFSARQFPNYSSELNVNALLLGDSALYLCASSSGTAIGYTFGSGTRLTVV.

V gene TRBV5-1 combines with J gene TRBJ1-3; D is uncertain. The germline V gene has CDR1 SGHRS and CDR2 YFSETQ. Trimming removed 0 bases from V and 4 bases from J, with 11 bases in between. This CDR3 is 15 amino acids long. CDR3 sequence: CASSLDLLGGNTIYF. The CDR3 DNA sequence: TGCGCCAGCAGCTTGGACTTACTGGGAGGAAACACCATATATTTT.

In this sample, this clonotype turned up many times. The J gene is TRBJ1-2, the V gene TRBV10-3; D is perhaps TRBD1 (6 bases). The V gene's germline CDR1 is ENHRY and CDR2 SYGVKD. The length of the CDR3 is 14 residues. The germline V and J ends were trimmed by 5 bases and 5 bases, with 15 bases remaining between them. The CDR3 DNA sequence: TGTGCCATCAGTCCCGGGACAAAGGGGTATGGCTACACCTTC. This encodes CAISPGTKGYGYTF.

This clonotype was recorded at least ten times. This chain joins TRBV27 and TRBJ1-1, with D tentatively TRBD1 (6 bases). Between the trimmed V and J ends, which lost 5 bases and 7 bases, there was a span of 20 bases. CDR3 length: 15 amino acids. Germline CDR1 is MNHEY and CDR2 is SMNVEV (reference sequence). CDR3 region: CASSRTGLRGHEAFF. The CDR3 nucleotides read TGTGCCAGCAGTCGTACAGGGCTGAGGGGCCATGAAGCTTTCTTT.

This clonotype has just a few counts. The V call is TRBV6-5, the J call TRBJ2-5, with D tentatively TRBD1 (5 bases). Germline CDR1 reads MNHEY; CDR2 reads SVGAGI. This CDR3 has 14 residues. V dropped 7 bases and J dropped 1 base, with 13 bases sitting between them. In DNA, the CDR3 is TGTGCCAGCATTAGTAAGACAGCCCAAGAGACCCAGTACTTC. Its protein product is CASISKTAQETQYF.

This chain uses TRBV27 with TRBJ1-2; TRBD1 matches 7 bases. The J segment lost 7 bases and the V segment lost 5 bases, leaving 10 bases of the junction unmatched. CDR3 size: 14 residues. Germline V lookup: CDR1 MNHEY, CDR2 SMNVEV (reference sequence). The CDR3 sequence: CASSQAGGLSGYTF. CDR3 sequence (DNA): TGTGCCAGCAGTCAGGCAGGGGGGTTGTCTGGCTACACCTTC.

This clonotype was seen at least ten times. The V gene is TRBV28, the J gene TRBJ2-7; TRBD1 matches 7 bases. The CDR3 consists of 15 residues. Unmatched junction bases numbered 8, after V lost 3 bases and J lost 3 bases. Germline V gene data show CDR1 as MDHEN and CDR2 as SYDVKM. CDR3 nucleotide sequence: TGTGCCAGCAGTTTGTCACGCAGGGGGTACTACGAGCAGTACTTC. Protein product: CASSLSRRGYYEQYF.

Many counts were recorded for this clonotype. This chain uses TRBV6-1 with TRBJ1-2; 9 bases agree with TRBD1. The length of the CDR3 is 16 residues. V was pared by 6 bases and J by 7 bases, with 15 bases of the junction left unmatched. Germline lookup yields CDR1 MNHNS and CDR2 SASEGT. The CDR3 loop reads CASRDLGQGHTRGYTF. The CDR3 DNA reads as TGTGCCAGCAGAGATCTGGGACAGGGTCACACACGTGGCTACACCTTC.

This chain links TRBV6-1 with TRBJ2-5; D possibly corresponds to TRBD2 (5 bases). The CDR3 consists of 14 residues. Trimming took off 6 bases at V and 2 bases at J, with 13 bases between the two ends. Germline lookup yields CDR1 MNHNS and CDR2 SASEGT. The CDR3 loop is CASSDLGEQETQYF. The CDR3 DNA reads as TGTGCCAGCAGCGACCTCGGGGAGCAAGAGACCCAGTACTTC.